Below are 30 T cell receptor beta chains sequenced from a single sample in a study of cytomegalovirus exposure and HLA in healthy donors. This PCR relied on a set of 60 Vbeta primers and 13 Jbeta primers. Sequencing used immunoSEQ multiplex PCR; TCRdb keeps in-frame clones, though not all of them. The table lists fewer than 150,000 clones, more than 80% of them singletons, with about 6.7% in the top ten. The sample consisted of PBMCs. Receptor source: a woman in her thirties in good health and CMV-seropositive.

The chain uses TRBV7-9 and TRBJ1-1, with TRBD1 matching 8 bases. Germline values: CDR1 SEHNR, CDR2 FQNEAQ (reference sequence). The junction had 9 bases not matched to a gene; V was cut back by 2 bases and J by 4 bases. The CDR3 sequence is 16 residues long. CDR3 protein: CASSLLGGQGSTEAFF. CDR3 nucleotides: TGTGCCAGCAGCTTATTAGGTGGACAGGGCTCCACTGAAGCTTTCTTT.

This sequence joins TRBV11-2 and TRBJ2-5; tentatively, D is TRBD2 (5 bases). Germline values: CDR1 SGHAT, CDR2 FQNNGV. V lost 1 base and J 2 bases, leaving 11 bases between the germline ends. The CDR3 has 15 amino acids. The DNA of the CDR3 is TGTGCCAGCAGCTTAGTCGGGGTACCTCAAGAGACCCAGTACTTC. Protein sequence: CASSLVGVPQETQYF.

The rearrangement uses TRBV10-3 and TRBJ2-3; a possible D gene is TRBD1 (6 bases). This CDR3 has 13 amino acids. Germline loops: CDR1 ENHRY, CDR2 SYGVKD. V was clipped by 0 bases and J by 6 bases, with 7 bases between them. The CDR3 loop reads CAISESRGDTQYF. The CDR3 DNA follows: TGTGCCATCAGTGAGTCGAGGGGGGATACGCAGTATTTT.

The genes are TRBV7-7 and TRBJ2-1; 12 nucleotides line up with TRBD2. V dropped 2 bases and J dropped 7; count of bases not matched to a gene: 3. The CDR3 is 15 amino acids. CDR1 is SSHAT, CDR2 FNYEAQ, per germline (reference sequence). The chain's CDR3 is CASSLLAGGPNEQFF. The CDR3 DNA sequence: TGTGCCAGCAGCTTACTAGCGGGGGGGCCAAATGAGCAGTTCTTC.

By share of the sample, this clone is medium-sized (0.01 to 0.1%). The chain uses TRBV10-2 and TRBJ2-3; D is undetermined. The CDR3 has 14 amino acids. Between the trimmed V and J ends, which lost 3 bases and 0 bases, there was a span of 7 bases. The V gene's germline CDR1 is WSHSY and CDR2 SAAADI. The CDR3 DNA reads as TGCGCCAGCAGTGAAACCCGGAGCACAGATACGCAGTATTTT. This gives the protein CASSETRSTDTQYF.

The chain links TRBV2 to TRBJ2-2; TRBD1 matches 7 bases. V dropped 3 bases and J dropped 1; count of bases not matched to a gene: 5. The CDR3 extends over 16 amino acids. Germline V gene data show CDR1 as SNHLY and CDR2 as FYNNEI. CDR3 amino acids: CASSERGQRNTGELFF. The CDR3 nucleotides read TGTGCCAGCAGTGAGAGGGGACAGAGGAACACCGGGGAGCTGTTTTTT.

The chain recombines TRBV2 with TRBJ1-5; D is uncertain. The CDR3 contains 14 residues. Trimming cost V 2 bases and J 7 bases, with 12 bases left between them. Germline CDR1 SNHLY, CDR2 FYNNEI. The DNA for the CDR3 is TGTGCCAGCAGTGAACGCATGGAGGGACAGCCCCAGCATTTT. Encoded protein: CASSERMEGQPQHF.

This sequence joins TRBV5-1 and TRBJ2-1; a weak D match, TRBD1 (6 bases). Trimming stripped 3 bases from V and 4 bases from J, with 14 bases between. Germline V lookup: CDR1 SGHRS, CDR2 YFSETQ. CDR3 length: 15 amino acids. CDR3 in amino acids: CASSSDPGHYNEQFF. The CDR3 bases are TGCGCCAGCAGCTCGGACCCGGGACATTACAATGAGCAGTTCTTC.

V is TRBV28 and J is TRBJ2-5; no reliable D call. Germline lookup yields CDR1 MDHEN and CDR2 SYDVKM. The CDR3 runs 13 residues. The V and J ends lost 3 bases and 5 bases respectively, with 10 bases between them. The CDR3 is CASSLPVWETQYF. Here the CDR3 DNA reads TGTGCCAGCAGTTTGCCGGTGTGGGAGACCCAGTACTTC.

The chain joins TRBV30 to TRBJ1-4; D possibly corresponds to TRBD1 (5 bases). The germline gives CDR1 GTSNPN, CDR2 SVGIG (reference sequence). The V and J ends lost 0 bases and 7 bases respectively, with 12 bases between them. This CDR3 region has 14 residues. DNA for the CDR3: TGTGCCTGGAGTGTTGGCCAGGGAGGTGAAAAACTGTTTTTT. Its protein is CAWSVGQGGEKLFF.

The V call is TRBV10-3, the J call TRBJ2-7; a possible D gene is TRBD2 (5 bases). Trimming cost V 5 bases and J 3 bases, with 8 bases left between them. Germline values: CDR1 ENHRY, CDR2 SYGVKD. The CDR3 contains 12 residues. CDR3 in amino acids: CAISLSGYEQYF. CDR3 DNA sequence: TGTGCCATCAGTCTAAGCGGCTACGAGCAGTACTTC.

The V gene is TRBV2, the J gene TRBJ2-7; 8 bases map to TRBD1. Looked up from germline, CDR1 is SNHLY and CDR2 is FYNNEI. This CDR3 has 16 amino acids. Trimming cost V 6 bases and J 0 bases; bases outside gene matches: 10. CDR3 loop: CASSPPPGQDSYEQYF. The CDR3 DNA reads TGTGCCAGCAGCCCTCCTCCGGGACAGGACTCCTACGAGCAGTACTTC.

The chain couples TRBV19 to TRBJ1-2; D unresolved. The length of the CDR3 is 15 residues. CDR1 LNHDA and CDR2 SQIVND come from the germline V gene (reference sequence). With 1 base removed from V and 2 bases from J, the gap between germline ends came to 11 bases. CDR3 in amino acids: CASSIGNRQNYGYTF. CDR3 nucleotides: TGTGCCAGTAGTATAGGAAACCGACAAAACTATGGCTACACCTTC.

The table lists this clone with a few counts. The chain links TRBV2 to TRBJ2-1, with D unclear. The CDR3 contains 13 residues. Trimming took 10 bases from V and 0 from J, leaving 10 bases between them. Germline V CDR1 and CDR2: SNHLY, FYNNEI. CDR3 coding DNA: TGTGCCATCAGCTCGAGCTCCTACAATGAGCAGTTCTTC. Its translation is CAISSSSYNEQFF.

A single count supports this clone. The rearrangement joins TRBV9 to TRBJ1-2; D possibly corresponds to TRBD1 (5 bases). Germline CDR1 and CDR2: SGDLS and YYNGEE. Trimming took 0 bases from V and 4 from J, leaving 13 bases between them. The CDR3 is 15 residues long. The CDR3 is CASSVGSGELYGYTF. Written as DNA, the CDR3 is TGTGCCAGCAGCGTAGGTTCGGGGGAACTCTATGGCTACACCTTC.

J is TRBJ2-2 and V is TRBV9; D is undetermined. The CDR3 covers 13 residues. Trimming took 4 bases from V and 4 from J, leaving 8 bases between them. Germline V gene lookup returns CDR1 SGDLS and CDR2 YYNGEE. CDR3 nucleotides: TGTGCCAGCAGCCCCTCGGGCACCGGGGAGCTGTTTTTT. The encoded protein is CASSPSGTGELFF.

This chain joins TRBV25-1 and TRBJ2-3; the D gene is possibly TRBD1 (6 bases). The V gene lost 5 bases and the J gene lost 4 bases, with 10 bases spanning the gap. Germline V gene data show CDR1 as MGHDK and CDR2 as SYGVNS. This CDR3 is built from 13 residues. In DNA form, the CDR3 reads TGTGCCAGCAGTAAAGGGGGACCAGATACGCAGTATTTT. Its protein is CASSKGGPDTQYF.

The rearrangement uses TRBV5-6 and TRBJ2-1, with D perhaps TRBD2 (5 bases). V was trimmed by 2 bases and J by 4 bases, leaving 7 bases between them. The CDR3 spans 13 residues. Germline CDR1 reads SGHDT; CDR2 reads YYEEEE. The chain's CDR3 is CASSFGLYNEQFF. In DNA form, the CDR3 reads TGTGCCAGCAGCTTTGGACTGTACAATGAGCAGTTCTTC.

This chain joins TRBV10-3 and TRBJ2-6; unclear D gene. The CDR3 is made up of 15 amino acids. Trimming removed 4 bases from V and 0 bases from J, with 7 bases in between. From germline, CDR1 is ENHRY and CDR2 SYGVKD. CDR3 DNA: TGTGCCATCAGTGGCGATCGCTCTGGGGCCAACGTCCTGACTTTC. Residues: CAISGDRSGANVLTF.

This chain links TRBV7-3 with TRBJ1-6; TRBD1 agrees at 9 bases. Looked up from germline, CDR1 is SGHTA and CDR2 is FQGTGA. V dropped 5 bases and J dropped 4; count of bases not matched to a gene: 6. This CDR3 contains 16 residues. The CDR3 here is CASSRTGGVYNSPLHF. The CDR3 DNA is TGTGCCAGCAGCCGTACAGGGGGCGTTTATAATTCACCCCTCCACTTT.

The count of this clone is one. The J gene is TRBJ1-1, the V gene TRBV30; D is possibly TRBD1 (5 bases). This CDR3 has 11 residues. Per germline, CDR1 GTSNPN and CDR2 SVGIG (reference sequence). The chain's CDR3 is CSGGRSTEAFF. The CDR3 nucleotides are TGTTCCGGGGGTCGAAGCACTGAAGCTTTCTTT.

The chain couples TRBV5-1 to TRBJ2-2, with TRBD2 matching 11 bases. The CDR3 is made up of 14 amino acids. The germline CDR1 and CDR2 sequences are SGHRS and YFSETQ. With 5 bases clipped from V and 4 bases from J, the junction kept 1 base outside the gene matches. CDR3 protein: CASRLAGVTGELFF. The CDR3 DNA follows: TGCGCCAGCAGACTAGCGGGGGTCACCGGGGAGCTGTTTTTT. Full variable domain (outside the CDR3, taken from reference TRBV5-1 and TRBJ2-2): KAGVTQTPRYLIKTRGQQVTLSCSPISGHRSVSWYQQTPGQGLQFLFEYFSETQRNKGNFPGRFSGRQFSNSRSEMNVSTLELGDSALYLCASRLAGVTGELFFGEGSRLTVL.

V and J are TRBV10-3 and TRBJ2-7; D possibly corresponds to TRBD2 (6 bases). V lost 0 bases and J lost 6, with 15 bases in between. Per the germline V gene, CDR1 is ENHRY and CDR2 is SYGVKD. This CDR3 spans 15 amino acids. The CDR3 here is CAISESRGGPIEQYF. The CDR3 coding sequence is TGTGCCATCAGTGAGTCGAGGGGAGGCCCCATCGAGCAGTACTTC.

V and J are TRBV27 and TRBJ1-5, with TRBD1 as a possible D gene (5 bases). CDR3 length: 15 amino acids. CDR1 MNHEY and CDR2 SMNVEV come from the germline V gene (reference sequence). Trimming shortened V by 7 bases and J by 2 bases, and 15 bases separated the two germline ends. CDR3 in amino acids: CASKPGGTGNQPQHF. The CDR3 DNA follows: TGTGCCAGCAAACCGGGGGGGACTGGCAATCAGCCCCAGCATTTT.

The chain links TRBV29-1 to TRBJ2-3; 7 positions agree with TRBD2. Unmatched junction bases numbered 6, after V lost 0 bases and J lost 6 bases. CDR3 size: 14 residues. Germline V CDR1 and CDR2: SQVTM, ANQGSEA. Written as DNA, the CDR3 is TGCAGCGTTGAAGAGGGAGGGGCTGGGGATACGCAGTATTTT. This codes for CSVEEGGAGDTQYF.

V is TRBV11-2 and J is TRBJ1-1; possible D gene TRBD1, 5 bases. Germline loops: CDR1 SGHAT, CDR2 FQNNGV. Trimming left V 0 bases short and J 6 bases short, with 8 bases between. The CDR3 length is 13 residues. Here the CDR3 DNA reads TGTGCCAGCAGCTTAGAAGGGGCTGCTGAAGCTTTCTTT. This encodes CASSLEGAAEAFF.

J is TRBJ2-6 and V is TRBV28, with a tentative D call TRBD2 (6 bases). Per germline, CDR1 MDHEN and CDR2 SYDVKM. The V and J ends lost 4 bases and 2 bases respectively, with 12 bases between them. The CDR3 consists of 16 residues. CDR3 DNA: TGTGCCAGCAGTTCCCTTCCGGGGGCTGGGGCCAACGTCCTGACTTTC. Its protein product is CASSSLPGAGANVLTF.

The J gene is TRBJ1-4, the V gene TRBV6-5; 7 bases line up with TRBD1. This CDR3 has 15 amino acids. Germline V gives CDR1 MNHEY, CDR2 SVGAGI. V shed 4 bases, J shed 0 bases, and the junction held 2 bases outside the gene matches. The CDR3 DNA reads as TGTGCCAGCAGTTCCACAGGGGCAACTAATGAAAAACTGTTTTTT. Protein product: CASSSTGATNEKLFF.

V usage is TRBV27 and J usage is TRBJ2-1; 11 bases agree with TRBD2. CDR3 size: 15 residues. Germline lookup yields CDR1 MNHEY and CDR2 SMNVEV (reference sequence). Trimming cost V 5 bases and J 11 bases; bases outside gene matches: 11. CDR3 sequence: CASSMTSGAAEKQFF. In nucleotides, the CDR3 is TGTGCCAGCAGTATGACTAGCGGGGCAGCGGAGAAGCAGTTCTTC.

The rearrangement joins TRBV7-9 to TRBJ2-7; the D gene is possibly TRBD2 (6 bases). V was shortened by 1 base and J by 6 bases, with 7 bases between the two germline ends. Germline loops: CDR1 SEHNR, CDR2 FQNEAQ (reference sequence). CDR3 length: 12 amino acids. CDR3 sequence: CASSLGGGEQYF. The CDR3 DNA reads TGTGCCAGCAGCTTAGGGGGAGGCGAGCAGTACTTC.